The rows below give T cell receptor beta chains drawn from one sample of a study of blood T cell repertoires in COVID-19. The repertoire was sequenced with immunoSEQ multiplex PCR; TCRdb's copy has only in-frame clones and lacks some. The data show 110,000 to 150,000 clones, about 80% seen once. The sample consisted of peripheral blood. The receptors were sampled from a man aged 65 to 85 who had recovered from COVID-19. The CDR3 runs from the conserved cysteine through the conserved F or W. D genes are given only for firm matches. Not all rows give a size; the values are once, few, many and, for expanded clones, a class.

j_call v_call clone_size d_call cdr3_aa cdr3_nt
TRBJ2-2 TRBV5-4 - TRBD2 CASSRDYAGTGELFF TGTGCCAGCAGCCGGGACTACGCGGGCACCGGGGAGCTGTTTTTT
TRBJ2-3 TRBV4-1 - TRBD2 CASSQHLLPAGGPDTQYF TGCGCCAGCAGCCAACACCTCCTCCCAGCGGGAGGGCCCGATACGCAGTATTTT
TRBJ2-3 TRBV4-3 few - CASSQDLRASAGADTQYF TGCGCCAGCAGCCAAGATCTAAGGGCTAGCGCAGGAGCAGATACGCAGTATTTT
TRBJ2-7 TRBV10-3 - TRBD1 CAISDPGTGAYEQYF TGTGCCATCAGTGATCCCGGGACAGGGGCCTACGAGCAGTACTTC
TRBJ1-1 TRBV5-1 - TRBD1 CASSSPNRGRTEAFF TGCGCCAGCAGCTCCCCAAACAGGGGGCGGACTGAAGCTTTCTTT
TRBJ2-7 TRBV12-5 - TRBD2 CASGPTYRDHEGGEQYF TGTGCTAGTGGTCCCACCTACCGGGACCACGAGGGAGGGGAGCAGTACTTC
TRBJ2-3 TRBV18 - - CASSPIQDVTDTQYF TGTGCCAGCTCACCAATACAGGACGTAACAGATACGCAGTATTTT
TRBJ2-7 TRBV11-2 - TRBD2 CASSLSSGSGPWEQYF TGTGCCAGCAGCTTATCTAGCGGGAGTGGGCCATGGGAGCAGTACTTC
TRBJ1-2 TRBV6-5 few TRBD1 CASSPGQGLDYGYTF TGTGCCAGCAGTCCGGGACAGGGGTTAGACTATGGCTACACCTTC
TRBJ2-7 TRBV11-2 once TRBD2 CASSLVGLAGAVYF TGTGCCAGCAGCTTAGTGGGACTAGCGGGAGCCGTGTACTTC
TRBJ2-7 TRBV7-8 many TRBD2 CASSLATGTSVYEQYF TGTGCCAGCAGCTTAGCCACCGGGACTAGCGTCTACGAGCAGTACTTC
TRBJ2-3 TRBV11-3 - TRBD1 CASSSQGASDTQYF TGTGCCAGCAGCTCCCAGGGGGCCTCAGATACGCAGTATTTT
TRBJ2-7 TRBV6-5 - - CASSFASAYEQYF TGTGCCAGCAGTTTCGCCAGCGCTTACGAGCAGTACTTC
TRBJ2-7 TRBV5-1 - - CASSLGGLVGEQYF TGCGCCAGCAGCTTAGGCGGTCTGGTTGGCGAGCAGTACTTC
TRBJ2-3 TRBV7-9 few - CASSLLGTDTQYF TGTGCCAGCAGCTTACTTGGCACAGATACGCAGTATTTT